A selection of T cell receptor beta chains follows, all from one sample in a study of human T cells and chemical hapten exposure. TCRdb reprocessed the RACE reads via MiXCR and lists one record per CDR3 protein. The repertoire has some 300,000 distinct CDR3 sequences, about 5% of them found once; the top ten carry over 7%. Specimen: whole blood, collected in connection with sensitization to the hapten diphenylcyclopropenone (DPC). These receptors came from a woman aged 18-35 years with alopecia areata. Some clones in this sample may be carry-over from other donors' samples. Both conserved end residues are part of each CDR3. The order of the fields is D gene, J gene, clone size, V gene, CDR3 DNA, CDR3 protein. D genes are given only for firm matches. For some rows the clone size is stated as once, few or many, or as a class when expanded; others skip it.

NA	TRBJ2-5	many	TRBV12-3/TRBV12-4	TGTGCCAGCAGTTTAGGACTTCCTGAGGCGGAGACCCAGTACTTC	CASSLGLPEAETQYF
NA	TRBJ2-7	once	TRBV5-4	TGTGCCAGCAGCTTAGGGGGGGACGACTACGAGCAGTACTTC	CASSLGGDDYEQYF
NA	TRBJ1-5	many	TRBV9	TGTGCCAGCAGCCCACTAAGCGGGGGGCAGCCCCAGCATTTT	CASSPLSGGQPQHF
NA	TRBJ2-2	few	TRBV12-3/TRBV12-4	TGTGCCAGCAGTGACCGGACAGCCTTAACCGGGGAGCTGTTTTTT	CASSDRTALTGELFF
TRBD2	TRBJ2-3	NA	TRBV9	TGTGCCAGCAGCTCCGGACTAGCGGGTGATACGCAGTATTTT	CASSSGLAGDTQYF
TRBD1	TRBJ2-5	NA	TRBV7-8	TGTGCCAGCAGACCTAACCCGACAGGGTTCGAAGAGACCCAGTACTTC	CASRPNPTGFEETQYF
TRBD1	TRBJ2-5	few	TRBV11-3	TGTGCCAGCAGCTTGCACGGGGACAGGGGGTTAAAAGAGACCCAGTACTTC	CASSLHGDRGLKETQYF
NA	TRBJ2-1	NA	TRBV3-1	TGTGCCAGCAGCCAAGAATTAGGACAGAATAGGAGGCAGTTCTTC	CASSQELGQNRRQFF
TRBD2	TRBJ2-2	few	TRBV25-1	TGTGCCAGCAGTCGGACTAGCGGGGGATATTCCGGGGAGCTGTTTTTT	CASSRTSGGYSGELFF
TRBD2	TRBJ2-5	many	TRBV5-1	TGCGCCAGCAGCTTGGCTGGCGGGGGGCCAGGAGAGACCCAGTACTTC	CASSLAGGGPGETQYF
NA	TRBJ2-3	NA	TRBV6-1	TGTGCCAGCAGTGAACGGACAGAGAGCACAGATACGCAGTATTTT	CASSERTESTDTQYF
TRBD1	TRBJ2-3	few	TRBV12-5	TGTGCTAGTGGTTTGGGAACAGGGGGTGGGAGCACAGATACGCAGTATTTT	CASGLGTGGGSTDTQYF
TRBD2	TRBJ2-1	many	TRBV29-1	TGCAGCGTTGAAAAGGTACTAGCGCCGGACAATGAGCAGTTCTTC	CSVEKVLAPDNEQFF
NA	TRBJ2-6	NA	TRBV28	TGTGCCAGCATTCATAGCTCTGGGGCCAACGTCCTGACTTTC	CASIHSSGANVLTF
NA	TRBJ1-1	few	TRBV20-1	TGCAGTGCTGCAGGGAGGGACACTGAAGCTTTCTTT	CSAAGRDTEAFF
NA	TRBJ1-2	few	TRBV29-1	TGCAGCGTTGCCCCAGGAGCCTATGGCTACACCTTC	CSVAPGAYGYTF
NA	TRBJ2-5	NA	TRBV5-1	TGCGCCAGCAGCTTGGATTACGGGCCCGGGGAGACCCAGTACTTC	CASSLDYGPGETQYF
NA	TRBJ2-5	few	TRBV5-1	TGCGCCAGCGGAACGGACCCGCAAGAGACCCAGTACTTC	CASGTDPQETQYF
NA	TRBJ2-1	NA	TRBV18	TGTGCCAGCTCACCGGCGGGACAACAATACAATGAGCAGTTCTTC	CASSPAGQQYNEQFF
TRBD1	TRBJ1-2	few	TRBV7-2	TGTGCCAGCAGCTCAAACATAAAAACGCAGGGGGCGCGGGGCTACACCTTC	CASSSNIKTQGARGYTF
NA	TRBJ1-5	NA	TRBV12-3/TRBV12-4	TGTGCCAGCAGTTTGAAGCAGCCCCAGCATTTT	CASSLKQPQHF
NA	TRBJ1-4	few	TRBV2	TGTGCCAGCAGTGAAGCGCGTAGGACGAGTGAAAAACTGTTTTTT	CASSEARRTSEKLFF
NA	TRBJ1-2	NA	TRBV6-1	TGTGCCAGCAGTGAAGCTTTGGGCCCGCTTGGCAGGGCGAACTATGGCTACACCTTC	CASSEALGPLGRANYGYTF
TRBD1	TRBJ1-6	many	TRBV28	TGTGCCAGCAAACCGGGACAGGGTTCACCCCTCCACTTT	CASKPGQGSPLHF
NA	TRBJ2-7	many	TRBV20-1	TGCAGTGCGAGTGACAGATACTACGAGCAGTACTTC	CSASDRYYEQYF
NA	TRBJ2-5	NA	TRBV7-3	TGTGCCAGCAGCTTCCGACCCTCTGGGACCCAGTACTTC	CASSFRPSGTQYF
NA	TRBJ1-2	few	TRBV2	TGTGCCAGCAGTGAGAACAGATACGCTGGCTACACCTTC	CASSENRYAGYTF
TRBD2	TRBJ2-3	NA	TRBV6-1	TGTGCCAGCAGTGGAAATAGCGGGGGGCTCACAGATACGCAGTATTTT	CASSGNSGGLTDTQYF
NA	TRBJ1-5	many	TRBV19	TGTGCCAGTAGTCCGGGACTCAATCAGCCCCAGCATTTT	CASSPGLNQPQHF
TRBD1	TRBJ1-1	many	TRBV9	TGTGCCAGCAGCCCCGTCCCGGGACAGTTGACTGAAGCTTTCTTT	CASSPVPGQLTEAFF
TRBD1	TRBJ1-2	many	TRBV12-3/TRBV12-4	TGTGCCAGCAGTTTTGGGACAGGGAGTCGTGGCTACACCTTC	CASSFGTGSRGYTF
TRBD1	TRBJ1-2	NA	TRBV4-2	TGTGCCAGCAGCCAAGGGACCTCCGGGACAGGGCCTGGCTACACCTTC	CASSQGTSGTGPGYTF
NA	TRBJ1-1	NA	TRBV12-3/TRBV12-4	TGTGCCAGCAGTCCCCTGGGAAGCATGAACACTGAAGCTTTCTTT	CASSPLGSMNTEAFF
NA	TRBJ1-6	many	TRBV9	TGTGCCAGCAGCGTTGCCGACCTACCTCGGTCACCCCTCCACTTT	CASSVADLPRSPLHF
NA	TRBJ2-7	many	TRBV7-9	TGTGCCAGCAGCCCCAGAATGGGGGGACAGCGAGCCTACGAGCAGTACTTC	CASSPRMGGQRAYEQYF
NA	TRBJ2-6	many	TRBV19	TGTGCCAGTAGCAGCCATGGACGAGCCCCTGGGGCCAACGTCCTGACTTTC	CASSSHGRAPGANVLTF
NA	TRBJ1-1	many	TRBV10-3	TGTGCCATCAGTGAGTCCCAAGGGTCGAACACTGAAGCTTTCTTT	CAISESQGSNTEAFF
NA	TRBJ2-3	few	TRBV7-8	TGTGCCAGCCTCAATTGGGGGAGCACAGATACGCAGTATTTT	CASLNWGSTDTQYF
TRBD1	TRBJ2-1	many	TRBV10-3	TGTGCCATCAGTACCGGGACAGGGGCCCCCAATGAGCAGTTCTTC	CAISTGTGAPNEQFF
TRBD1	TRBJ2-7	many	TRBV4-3	TGCGCCAGCAGCCAGGCCGCCTCCCGGGACAGGGGGCACTTC	CASSQAASRDRGHF
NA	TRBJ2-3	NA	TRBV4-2	TGTGCCAGCAGCCACGTCCAGAGTGGGGCGGGCACAGATACGCAGTATTTT	CASSHVQSGAGTDTQYF
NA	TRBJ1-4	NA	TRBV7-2	TGTGCCAGCAGCTTAGAAGCCGCCCTTAATGAAAAACTGTTTTTT	CASSLEAALNEKLFF
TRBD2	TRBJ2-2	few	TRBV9	TGTGCCAGCAGCGCCGGGACTAGCGCCACCGGGGAGCTGTTTTTT	CASSAGTSATGELFF
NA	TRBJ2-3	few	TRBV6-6	TGTGCCAGTGGACCAAGCACAGATACGCAGTATTTT	CASGPSTDTQYF
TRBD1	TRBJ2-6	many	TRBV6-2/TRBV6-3	TGTGCCAGCAGTTTCCTAGGGACAGGTTTAATCTCTGGGGCCAACGTCCTGACTTTC	CASSFLGTGLISGANVLTF
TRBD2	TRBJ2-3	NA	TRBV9	TGTGCCAGCAGCGCTAGCGGCTCATCAGATACGCAGTATTTT	CASSASGSSDTQYF
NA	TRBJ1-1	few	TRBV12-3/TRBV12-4	TGTGCCAGCAGCCCAGGGGTCCAGGGCACTGAAGCTTTCTTT	CASSPGVQGTEAFF
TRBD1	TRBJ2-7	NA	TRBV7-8	TGTGCCAGCAGCTTAAGGGGACAGGTCTACGAGCAGTACTTC	CASSLRGQVYEQYF
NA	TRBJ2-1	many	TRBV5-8	TGTGCCAGCAGCTTGTTTGCAGGGAAAGCTTACAATGAGCAGTTCTTC	CASSLFAGKAYNEQFF
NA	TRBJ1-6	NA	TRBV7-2	TGTGCCAGCAGCTTGGGGAAGGGGATGAATTCACCCCTCCACTTT	CASSLGKGMNSPLHF
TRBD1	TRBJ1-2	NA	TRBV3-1	TGTGCCAGCAGCCAGCAGGGGGCAAGTGGCTACACCTTC	CASSQQGASGYTF
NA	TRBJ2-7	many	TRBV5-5	TGTGCCAGCAGCTTGGTACCGGGGACAAACTACGAGCAGTACTTC	CASSLVPGTNYEQYF
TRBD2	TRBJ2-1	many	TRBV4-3	TGCGCCAGCAGCCCCTCGGGACTAGCGGAGATGTACAATGAGCAGTTCTTC	CASSPSGLAEMYNEQFF
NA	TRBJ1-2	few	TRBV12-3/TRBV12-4	TGTGCCAGCAGTTCAATCACAGGGCCCTATGGCTACACCTTC	CASSSITGPYGYTF
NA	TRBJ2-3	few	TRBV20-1	TGCAGTGCTTGTCCCCAGGGAGCAGATACGCAGTATTTT	CSACPQGADTQYF